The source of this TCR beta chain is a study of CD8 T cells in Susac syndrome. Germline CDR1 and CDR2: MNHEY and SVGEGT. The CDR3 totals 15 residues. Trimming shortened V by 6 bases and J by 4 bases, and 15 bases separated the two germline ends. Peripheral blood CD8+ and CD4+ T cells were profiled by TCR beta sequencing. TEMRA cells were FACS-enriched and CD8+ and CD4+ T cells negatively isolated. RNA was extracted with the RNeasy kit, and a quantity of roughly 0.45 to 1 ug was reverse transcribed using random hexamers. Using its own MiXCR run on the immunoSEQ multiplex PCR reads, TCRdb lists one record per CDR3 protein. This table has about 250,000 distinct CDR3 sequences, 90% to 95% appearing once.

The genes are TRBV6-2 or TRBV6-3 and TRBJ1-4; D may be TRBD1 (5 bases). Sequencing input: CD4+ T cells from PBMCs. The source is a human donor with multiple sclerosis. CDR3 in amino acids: CASRTPGRINEKLFF. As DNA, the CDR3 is TGTGCCAGCAGGACACCGGGACGGATTAATGAAAAACTGTTTTTT.